The 15 T cell receptor beta chains listed next were all sequenced from one sample in a study of T cell repertoires in cytomegalovirus infection. The antigens for these receptors are not known. TCRdb called the reads again in MiXCR, with one record for every CDR3 protein. This table has 750,000 to 900,000 distinct CDR3 sequences, roughly 29% appearing once. Source: cultured CD8+ T cells from PBMCs, taken from culture after CMV antigen stimulation. These receptors all come from a human donor in good health (CMV status not recorded). Some clones in this sample may be carry-over from other donors' samples.

This clonotype showed up just a few times. The V and J genes are TRBV27 and TRBJ2-7; D is unclear. V dropped 0 bases and J dropped 5 bases, with 14 bases sitting between them. Per the germline V gene, CDR1 is MNHEY and CDR2 is SMNVEV (reference sequence). This CDR3 is built from 15 residues. This CDR3 is CASSLSQASFNEQYV. The CDR3 nucleotides are TGTGCCAGCAGTTTATCGCAAGCATCCTTTAACGAGCAGTACGTC.

This clonotype was recorded a few times. The V call is TRBV19, the J call TRBJ1-2, with a tentative D call TRBD1 (5 bases). The CDR3 has 14 amino acids. Trimming removed 8 bases at V and 0 bases at J, with 13 bases between. Germline V gene data show CDR1 as LNHDA and CDR2 as SQIVND (reference sequence). The DNA of the CDR3 is TGTGCCAGTTTAAGGAGGGGAGCTAACTATGGCTACACCTTC. This encodes CASLRRGANYGYTF.

V gene TRBV12-3 or TRBV12-4 combines with J gene TRBJ2-7; no firm D call. The ends were cut back, 0 bases at V and 0 bases at J, with 15 bases in the middle. CDR3 length: 17 residues. CDR3 amino acids: CASSLALYVPFSYEQYF. CDR3 sequence (DNA): TGTGCCAGCAGTTTAGCGCTATACGTTCCATTCTCCTACGAGCAGTACTTC.

The chain employs TRBV12-3 or TRBV12-4 and TRBJ2-2, with TRBD1 as a possible D gene (5 bases). The germline V and J ends were trimmed by 10 bases and 7 bases, with 22 bases remaining between them. This CDR3 is built from 15 residues. The CDR3 DNA reads TGTGCCACCTGGTCAAGGGGCTTTTCTGACGGGGAGCTGTTTTTT. Translation: CATWSRGFSDGELFF.

V and J are TRBV27 and TRBJ2-1; unclear D gene. Germline V gives CDR1 MNHEY, CDR2 SMNVEV (reference sequence). The V gene lost 4 bases and the J gene lost 2 bases, with 12 bases spanning the gap. This CDR3 contains 15 residues. CDR3 protein: CASSSFGFAYNEQFF. The DNA for the CDR3 is TGTGCCAGCAGTTCCTTCGGGTTCGCCTACAATGAGCAGTTCTTC.

This clonotype showed up just once. This rearrangement joins TRBV4-1 to TRBJ1-2, with TRBD1 matching 10 bases. CDR1 MGHRA and CDR2 YSYEKL come from the germline V gene. The CDR3 is 19 residues long. V was pared by 3 bases and J by 3 bases, with 16 bases of the junction left unmatched. CDR3 sequence (DNA): TGCGCCAGCAGCCACGGTGGCTCCCCGCCGGGACAGGGGTACTATGGCTACACCTTC. It encodes CASSHGGSPPGQGYYGYTF.

The chain joins TRBV27 to TRBJ1-1; D unclear. This CDR3 comprises 15 residues. Looked up from germline, CDR1 is MNHEY and CDR2 is SMNVEV (reference sequence). The V end was cut by 5 bases, the J end by 0 bases, with 13 bases between. The CDR3 DNA is TGTGCCAGCAGTCCACGGAATCTAATGAACACTGAAGCTTTCTTT. Translated: CASSPRNLMNTEAFF.

Only a few counts were recorded for this clonotype. The rearrangement uses TRBV6-2 or TRBV6-3 and TRBJ1-6, with 8 bases fitting TRBD1. CDR1 is MNHEY, CDR2 SVGEGT, per germline. This CDR3 has 20 residues. V was pared by 2 bases and J by 0 bases, with 12 bases of the junction left unmatched. The CDR3 reads CASSYDVGQGRSSYNSPLHF. For the CDR3, the DNA is TGTGCCAGCAGTTACGACGTCGGACAGGGTCGAAGCTCCTATAATTCACCCCTCCACTTT.

This clonotype has just a few counts. At one boundary the junction diverges from the germline segment, which might be a read error. The rearrangement links TRBV24-1 to TRBJ2-7; TRBD1 is a possible D gene (5 bases). Germline loops: CDR1 KGHDR, CDR2 SFDVKD. This CDR3 region has 11 residues. The CDR3 loop is CATRPGHGIIF. CDR3 bases: TGTGCCACCAGGCCCGGACACGGTATAATATTC.

The J gene is TRBJ2-1, the V gene TRBV5-5; D unresolved. In germline, CDR1 is SGHKS, CDR2 YYEKEE (reference sequence). Trimming shortened V by 2 bases and J by 3 bases, and 9 bases separated the two germline ends. The CDR3 runs to 14 residues. The CDR3 here is CASSLNQFYNEQFF. The CDR3, as DNA: TGTGCCAGCAGCTTAAACCAGTTCTACAATGAGCAGTTCTTC.

In its sample, this clonotype was seen a few times. V is TRBV7-2 and J is TRBJ1-1, with 7 nucleotides matching TRBD1. This CDR3 region has 18 residues. Germline trimming cut 3 bases from V and 0 bases from J; bases unmatched to any gene: 13. CDR1 and CDR2 from the germline V gene are SGHTA and FQGNSA. The DNA for the CDR3 is TGTGCCAGCAGCTTCCCCCCCCCGGGACAGACCATGAACACTGAAGCTTTCTTT. It encodes CASSFPPPGQTMNTEAFF.

This clonotype occurred a few times. The chain uses TRBV2 and TRBJ2-7; weak D call: TRBD1 (5 bases). CDR3 length: 13 residues. Per germline, CDR1 SNHLY and CDR2 FYNNEI. The germline V and J ends were trimmed by 8 bases and 4 bases, with 15 bases remaining between them. CDR3 in amino acids: CASFTKGRYEQYF. CDR3 bases: TGTGCCAGCTTTACGAAGGGGCGGTACGAGCAGTACTTC.

The chain couples TRBV7-9 to TRBJ1-1, with 7 bases fitting TRBD1. The CDR3 is made up of 15 amino acids. Trimming removed 2 bases from V and 3 bases from J; junction bases left unmatched: 6. Germline CDR1 is SEHNR and CDR2 is FQNEAQ (reference sequence). The CDR3 DNA sequence: TGTGCCAGCAGCTTAAGCGCAGGGGGGGACACTGAAGCTTTCTTT. It translates to CASSLSAGGDTEAFF.

The chain links TRBV7-8 to TRBJ2-3; D might be TRBD1 or TRBD2, each matching 6 bases. Germline CDR1 reads SGHVS; CDR2 reads FQNEAQ. Trimming took 1 base from V and 6 from J, leaving 11 bases between them. CDR3 length: 14 amino acids. The CDR3 is CASSLGLGGDTQYF. The CDR3 coding sequence is TGTGCCAGCAGCTTAGGGCTGGGGGGCGATACGCAGTATTTT.

This clonotype showed up many times. The chain has TRBV7-6 and TRBJ2-3, with TRBD2 matching over 11 bases. Germline V lookup: CDR1 SGHVS, CDR2 FNYEAQ. The CDR3 has 14 residues. With V trimmed by 4 bases and J by 4 bases, 1 base remained unmatched. DNA for the CDR3: TGTGCCAGCAGCTCACTAGCGGGGGCAGATACGCAGTATTTT. This gives the protein CASSSLAGADTQYF.